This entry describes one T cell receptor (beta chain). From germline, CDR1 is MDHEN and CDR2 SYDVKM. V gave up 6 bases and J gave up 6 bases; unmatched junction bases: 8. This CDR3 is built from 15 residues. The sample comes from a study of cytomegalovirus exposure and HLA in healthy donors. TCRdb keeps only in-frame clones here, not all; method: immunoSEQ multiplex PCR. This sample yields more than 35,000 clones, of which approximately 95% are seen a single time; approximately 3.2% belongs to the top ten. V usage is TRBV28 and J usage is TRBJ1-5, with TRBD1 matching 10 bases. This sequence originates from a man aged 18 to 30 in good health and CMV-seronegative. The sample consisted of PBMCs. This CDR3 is CASSLTGGGGQPQHF. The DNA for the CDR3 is TGTGCCAGCAGCTTGACAGGGGGCGGGGGTCAGCCCCAGCATTTT.